This T cell receptor (beta chain) was profiled in a study of cytomegalovirus exposure and HLA in healthy donors. In regard to this clone: Its antigen is unknown.

V dropped 1 base and J dropped 2 bases, with 9 bases sitting between them. This CDR3 comprises 14 residues. CDR1 is SGHRS, CDR2 YFSETQ, per germline. The study, taken as a whole, reports: Among the CMV-associated chains, a few were confirmed in vitro as specific for CMV antigens. Presence/absence analyses rested on an assumption that sequencing depth was roughly uniform across donors.

The PCR had 60 Vbeta and 13 Jbeta primers. The assay was immunoSEQ multiplex PCR, and TCRdb's table has in-frame clones only and misses some. The profile shows 130,000 to 150,000 clones, approximately 79% of them singletons. V is TRBV5-1 and J is TRBJ2-5; weak D call: TRBD2 (6 bases). Material for sequencing was PBMCs. The sequence derives from a woman aged 40 to 50 in good health and CMV-seropositive. CDR3 in amino acids: CASSLMGGQETQYF. CDR3 nucleotides: TGCGCCAGCAGCTTGATGGGGGGTCAAGAGACCCAGTACTTC.